The source of this T cell receptor beta chain is a study of shared clonotypes between healthy human individuals. About the research overall: CD8 memory received one plate per donor, CD8 naive two, CD4 memory three and CD4 naive three. Whole-study findings and limits: Represented diversity, genetic and exposure-history alike, was limited by few donors.

Some clones are missing from TCRdb's copy, which holds only in-frame ones; the method was immunoSEQ multiplex PCR. Seen here are about 330,000 clones, around 67% observed once, and the top ten hold 10%. With respect to this clone: Its antigen is not identified.

Trimming cost V 0 bases and J 10 bases; bases outside gene matches: 4. CDR1 is SGHTA, CDR2 FQGTGA, per germline. This CDR3 has 14 residues. The sample was memory CD4+ T cells sorted from blood. Subset specified: CD45RA-negative fraction. The genes are TRBV7-3 and TRBJ2-1, with 9 bases identical to TRBD2. This receptor was obtained from a man aged 25-40 years in good health. The CDR3 loop is CASSLTVGTSEQFF. For the CDR3, the DNA is TGTGCCAGCAGCTTAACGGTAGGGACTAGCGAGCAGTTCTTC.